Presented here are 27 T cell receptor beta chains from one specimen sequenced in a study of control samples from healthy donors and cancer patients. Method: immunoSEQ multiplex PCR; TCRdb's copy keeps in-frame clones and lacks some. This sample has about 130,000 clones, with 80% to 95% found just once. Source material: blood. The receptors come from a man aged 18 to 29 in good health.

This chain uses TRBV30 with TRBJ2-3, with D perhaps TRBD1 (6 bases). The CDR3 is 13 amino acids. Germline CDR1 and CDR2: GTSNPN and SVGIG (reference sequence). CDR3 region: CAAEGDNTDTQYF. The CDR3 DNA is TGTGCGGCAGAGGGGGATAACACAGATACGCAGTATTTT.

This CDR3 is CASRSTRQGSYNEQFF. The DNA of the CDR3 is TGTGCCAGCAGGTCGACTCGACAGGGCTCCTACAATGAGCAGTTCTTC. V gene TRBV3-1 (or the pseudogene TRBV3-2) combines with J gene TRBJ2-1; 7 positions agree with TRBD1. The V gene's germline CDR1 is LGHDT and CDR2 YNNKEL (reference sequence). CDR3 length equals 16 residues. V was pared by 6 bases and J by 0 bases, with 8 bases of the junction left unmatched.

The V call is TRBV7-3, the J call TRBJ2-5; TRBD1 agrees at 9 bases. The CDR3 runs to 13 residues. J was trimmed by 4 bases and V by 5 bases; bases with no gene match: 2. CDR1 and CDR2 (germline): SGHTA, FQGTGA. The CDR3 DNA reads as TGTGCCAGCAGCCCGGGACAGGGAGAGACCCAGTACTTC. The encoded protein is CASSPGQGETQYF.

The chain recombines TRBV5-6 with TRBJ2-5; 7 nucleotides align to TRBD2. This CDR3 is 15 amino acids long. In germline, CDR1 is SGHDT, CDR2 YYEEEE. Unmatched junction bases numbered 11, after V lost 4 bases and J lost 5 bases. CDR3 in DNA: TGTGCCAGCAGCCCGGATACGGGGGGTGGGGAGACCCAGTACTTC. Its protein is CASSPDTGGGETQYF. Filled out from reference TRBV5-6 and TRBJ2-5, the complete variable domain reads DAGVTQSPTHLIKTRGQQVTLRCSPKSGHDTVSWYQQALGQGPQFIFQYYEEEERQRGNFPDRFSGHQFPNYSSELNVNALLLGDSALYLCASSPDTGGGETQYFGPGTRLLVL.

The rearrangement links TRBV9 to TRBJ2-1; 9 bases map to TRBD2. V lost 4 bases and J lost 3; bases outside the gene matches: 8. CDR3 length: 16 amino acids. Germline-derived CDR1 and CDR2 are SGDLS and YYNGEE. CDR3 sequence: CASSLGKLAGYNEQFF. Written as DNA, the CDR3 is TGTGCCAGCAGCCTGGGGAAACTAGCGGGCTACAATGAGCAGTTCTTC.

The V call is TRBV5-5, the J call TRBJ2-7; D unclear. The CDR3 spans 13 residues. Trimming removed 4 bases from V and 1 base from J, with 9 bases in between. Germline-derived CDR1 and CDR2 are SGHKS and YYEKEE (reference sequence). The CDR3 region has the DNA TGTGCCAGCAGCCTCAGGATTTCCTACGAGCAGTACTTC. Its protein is CASSLRISYEQYF.

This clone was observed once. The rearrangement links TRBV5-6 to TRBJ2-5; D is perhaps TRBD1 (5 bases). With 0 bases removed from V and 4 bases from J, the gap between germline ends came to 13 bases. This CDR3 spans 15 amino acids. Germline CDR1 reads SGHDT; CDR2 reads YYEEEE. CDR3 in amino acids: CASSLASAGSETQYF. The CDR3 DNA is TGTGCCAGCAGCTTGGCTTCGGCAGGGTCAGAGACCCAGTACTTC. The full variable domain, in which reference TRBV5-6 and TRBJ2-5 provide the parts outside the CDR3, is DAGVTQSPTHLIKTRGQQVTLRCSPKSGHDTVSWYQQALGQGPQFIFQYYEEEERQRGNFPDRFSGHQFPNYSSELNVNALLLGDSALYLCASSLASAGSETQYFGPGTRLLVL.

The CDR3 sequence is CASSVVPGYGYTF. CDR3 sequence (DNA): TGTGCCAGCAGCGTAGTCCCCGGGTATGGCTACACCTTC. The rearrangement uses TRBV9 and TRBJ1-2; no reliable D call. Looked up from germline, CDR1 is SGDLS and CDR2 is YYNGEE. V dropped 0 bases and J dropped 5 bases, with 8 bases sitting between them. CDR3 length equals 13 residues.

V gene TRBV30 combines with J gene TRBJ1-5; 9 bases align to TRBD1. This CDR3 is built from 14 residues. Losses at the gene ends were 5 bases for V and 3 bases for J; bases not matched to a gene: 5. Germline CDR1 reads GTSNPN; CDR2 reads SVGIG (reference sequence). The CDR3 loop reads CAWGGTGPNQPQHF. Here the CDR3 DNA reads TGTGCCTGGGGAGGGACAGGGCCCAATCAGCCCCAGCATTTT. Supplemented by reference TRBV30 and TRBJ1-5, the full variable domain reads SQTIHQWPATLVQPVGSPLSLECTVEGTSNPNLYWYRQAAGRGLQLLFYSVGIGQISSEVPQNLSASRPQDRQFILSSKKLLLSDSGFYLCAWGGTGPNQPQHFGDGTRLSIL.

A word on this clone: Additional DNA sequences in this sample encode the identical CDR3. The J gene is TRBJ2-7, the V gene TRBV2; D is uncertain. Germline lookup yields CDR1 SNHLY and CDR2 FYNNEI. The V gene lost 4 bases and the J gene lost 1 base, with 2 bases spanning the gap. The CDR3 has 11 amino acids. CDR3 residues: CASSVSYEQYF. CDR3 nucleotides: TGTGCCAGCAGTGTGTCCTACGAGCAGTACTTC.

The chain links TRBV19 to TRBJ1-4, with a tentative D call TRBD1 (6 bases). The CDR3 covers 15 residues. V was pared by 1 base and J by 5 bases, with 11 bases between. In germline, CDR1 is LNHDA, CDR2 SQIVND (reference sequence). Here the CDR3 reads CASSIVQGRNEKLFF. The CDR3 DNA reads TGTGCCAGTAGTATAGTGCAGGGGAGGAATGAAAAACTGTTTTTT.

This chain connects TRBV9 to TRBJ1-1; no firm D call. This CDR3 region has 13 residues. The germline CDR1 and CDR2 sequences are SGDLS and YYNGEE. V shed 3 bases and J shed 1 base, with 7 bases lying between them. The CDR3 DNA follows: TGTGCCAGCAGCGGAGGAGAGAACACTGAAGCTTTCTTT. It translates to CASSGGENTEAFF.

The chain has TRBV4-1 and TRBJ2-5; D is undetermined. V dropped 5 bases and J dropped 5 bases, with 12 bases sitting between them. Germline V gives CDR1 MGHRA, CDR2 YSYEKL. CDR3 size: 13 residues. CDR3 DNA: TGCGCCAGCAGCTCAACCATGGGGGAGACCCAGTACTTC. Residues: CASSSTMGETQYF.

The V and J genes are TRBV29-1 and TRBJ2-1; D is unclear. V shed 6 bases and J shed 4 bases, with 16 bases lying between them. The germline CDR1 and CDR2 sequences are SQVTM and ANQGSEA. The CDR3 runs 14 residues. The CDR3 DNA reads TGCAGCGTCCCGACCCTGGTCGGGTACAATGAGCAGTTCTTC. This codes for CSVPTLVGYNEQFF.

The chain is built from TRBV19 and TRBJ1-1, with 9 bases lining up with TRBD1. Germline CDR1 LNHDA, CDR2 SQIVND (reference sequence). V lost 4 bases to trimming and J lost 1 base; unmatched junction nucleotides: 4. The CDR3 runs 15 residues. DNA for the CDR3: TGTGCCAGTAGTAGCGGGACAGGGCCGAACACTGAAGCTTTCTTT. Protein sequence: CASSSGTGPNTEAFF.

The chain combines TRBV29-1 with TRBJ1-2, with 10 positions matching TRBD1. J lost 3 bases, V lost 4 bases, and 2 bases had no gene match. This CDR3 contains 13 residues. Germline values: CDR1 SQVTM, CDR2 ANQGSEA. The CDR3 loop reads CSVGGTGDYGYTF. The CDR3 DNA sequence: TGCAGCGTTGGGGGGACAGGGGACTATGGCTACACCTTC.

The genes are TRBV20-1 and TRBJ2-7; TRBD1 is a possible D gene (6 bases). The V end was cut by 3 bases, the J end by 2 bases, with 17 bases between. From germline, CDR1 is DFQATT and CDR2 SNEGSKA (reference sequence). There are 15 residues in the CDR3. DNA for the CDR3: TGCAGTGCTAGTATAACTGGACAGTACGCCTACGAGCAGTACTTC. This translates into CSASITGQYAYEQYF.

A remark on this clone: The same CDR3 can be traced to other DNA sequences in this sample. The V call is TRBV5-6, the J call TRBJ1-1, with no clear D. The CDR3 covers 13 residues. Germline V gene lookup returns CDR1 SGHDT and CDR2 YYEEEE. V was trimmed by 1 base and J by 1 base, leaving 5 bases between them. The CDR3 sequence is CASSLRQNTEAFF. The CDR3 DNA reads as TGTGCCAGCAGCTTGCGGCAGAACACTGAAGCTTTCTTT.

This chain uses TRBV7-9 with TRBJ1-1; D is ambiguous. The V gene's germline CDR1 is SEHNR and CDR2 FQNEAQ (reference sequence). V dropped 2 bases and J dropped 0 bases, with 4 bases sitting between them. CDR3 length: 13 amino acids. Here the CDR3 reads CASSLQMNTEAFF. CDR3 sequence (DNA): TGTGCCAGCAGCTTACAGATGAACACTGAAGCTTTCTTT.

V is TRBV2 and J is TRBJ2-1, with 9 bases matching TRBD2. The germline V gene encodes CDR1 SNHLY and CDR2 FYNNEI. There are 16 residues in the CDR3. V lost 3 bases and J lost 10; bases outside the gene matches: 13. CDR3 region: CASSDPLAGGPREQFF. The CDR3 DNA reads TGTGCCAGCAGTGACCCTCTGGCGGGGGGGCCTAGGGAGCAGTTCTTC.

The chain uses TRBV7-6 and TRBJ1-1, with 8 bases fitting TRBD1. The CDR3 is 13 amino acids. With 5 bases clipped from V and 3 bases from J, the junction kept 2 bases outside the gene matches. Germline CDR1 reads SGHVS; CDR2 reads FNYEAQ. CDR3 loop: CASSKTGDTEAFF. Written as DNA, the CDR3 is TGTGCCAGCAGCAAGACAGGGGACACTGAAGCTTTCTTT.

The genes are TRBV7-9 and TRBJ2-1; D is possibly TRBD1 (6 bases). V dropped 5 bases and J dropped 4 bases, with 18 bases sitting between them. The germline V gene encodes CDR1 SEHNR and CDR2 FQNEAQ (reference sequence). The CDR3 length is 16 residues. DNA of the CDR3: TGTGCCAGCAGCGTAAGAACAGGGAGCTCATACAATGAGCAGTTCTTC. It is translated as CASSVRTGSSYNEQFF.

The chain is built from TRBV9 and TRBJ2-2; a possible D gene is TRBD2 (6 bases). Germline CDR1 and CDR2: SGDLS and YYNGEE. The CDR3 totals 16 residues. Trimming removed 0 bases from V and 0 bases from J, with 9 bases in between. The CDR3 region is CASSVDPGANTGELFF. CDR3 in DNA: TGTGCCAGCAGCGTAGATCCGGGGGCGAACACCGGGGAGCTGTTTTTT.

The CDR3 reads CASGGLGREKLFF. The DNA for the CDR3 is TGTGCCAGCGGTGGATTAGGGAGGGAAAAACTGTTTTTT. The rearrangement links TRBV9 to TRBJ1-4; D call uncertain. Germline loops: CDR1 SGDLS, CDR2 YYNGEE. This CDR3 contains 13 residues. The V and J ends lost 7 bases and 8 bases respectively, with 15 bases between them.

The CDR3 region has the DNA TGTGCCAGCAGTAACTATGGCTACACCTTC. Translating it yields CASSNYGYTF. The chain has TRBV9 and TRBJ1-2; D not certain. Germline V gives CDR1 SGDLS, CDR2 YYNGEE. This CDR3 contains 10 residues. The V and J ends lost 5 bases and 1 base respectively, with 0 bases between them.

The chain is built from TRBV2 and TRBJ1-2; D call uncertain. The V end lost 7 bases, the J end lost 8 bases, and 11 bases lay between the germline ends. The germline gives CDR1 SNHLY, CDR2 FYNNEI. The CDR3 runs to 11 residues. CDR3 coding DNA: TGTGCCAGCACCTACGTACGGGGCTACACCTTC. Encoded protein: CASTYVRGYTF.

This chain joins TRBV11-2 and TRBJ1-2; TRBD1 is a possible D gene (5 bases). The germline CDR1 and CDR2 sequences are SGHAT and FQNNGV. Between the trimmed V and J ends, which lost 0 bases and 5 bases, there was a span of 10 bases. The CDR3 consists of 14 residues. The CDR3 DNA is TGTGCCAGCAGCTTAGAAGCCGGGGGATATGGCTACACCTTC. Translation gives CASSLEAGGYGYTF.